This TCR beta chain was recorded in a study of CD8+ T cells in alopecia areata. Study background: C3H/HeJ donors with spontaneous alopecia, about 6-12 months old, supplied skin grafts to roughly 6-11-week-old female C3H/HeJ mice. Study-wide points: Scalp lesions, especially in alopecia totalis/universalis, had higher clonality than normal scalp.

With respect to this clone: Its antigen is not identified. Germline and genes here are mouse. The CDR3 is cut off 4 residues early in the read; its end comes from the germline J gene.

A sort of pooled cutaneous lymph node cells used CD4, CD8alpha, NKG2D, NKG2ACE and other stains. As the sequencing template, cDNA was produced by extracting RNA and reverse transcribing it. Repertoires were generated with immunoSEQ multiplex PCR, while TCRdb's copy carries only in-frame clones and drops some. The sample shows under 350,000 clones, none of them appearing just once. The germline V gene encodes CDR1 FNHDT and CDR2 SITEND (reference sequence). The CDR3 extends over 14 amino acids. The receptor comes from a C3H/HeJ mouse with alopecia areata. The strain's MHC type: H2-k. Sequenced input: CD4+ T cells sorted from a lymph node. V is TRBV19 and J is TRBJ2-3, with 8 bases matching TRBD1. The part of the CDR3 DNA that was read is TGTGCCAGCAGGGAAGGGACAGGAGGAGAA. Translating gives CASREGTGGE. In full, the CDR3 is CASREGTGGETLYF. The full variable domain, completed using reference TRBV19 and TRBJ2-3, is GGIITQTPKFLIGQEGQKLTLKCQQNFNHDTMYWYRQDSGKGLRLIYYSITENDLQKGDLSEGYDASREKKSSFSLTVTSAQKNEMAVFLCASREGTGGETLYFGSGTRLTVL.